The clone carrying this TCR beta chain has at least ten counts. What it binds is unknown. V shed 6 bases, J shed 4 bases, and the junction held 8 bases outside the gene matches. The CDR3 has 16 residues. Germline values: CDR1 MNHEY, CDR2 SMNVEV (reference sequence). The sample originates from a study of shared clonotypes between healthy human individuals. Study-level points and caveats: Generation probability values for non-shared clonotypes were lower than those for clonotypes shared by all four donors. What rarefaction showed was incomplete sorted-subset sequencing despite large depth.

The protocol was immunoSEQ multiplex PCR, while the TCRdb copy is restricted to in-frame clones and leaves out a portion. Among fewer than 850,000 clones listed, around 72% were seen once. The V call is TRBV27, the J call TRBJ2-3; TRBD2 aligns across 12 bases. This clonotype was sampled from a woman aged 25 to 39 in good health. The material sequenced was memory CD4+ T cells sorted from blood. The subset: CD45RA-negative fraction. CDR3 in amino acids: CASSPRLAGVADTQYF. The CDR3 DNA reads TGTGCCAGCAGCCCCCGACTAGCGGGAGTTGCAGATACGCAGTATTTT.